These T cell receptor beta chains were read from a single sample in a study of shared clonotypes between healthy human individuals. Assay used: immunoSEQ multiplex PCR; TCRdb lists only in-frame clones, some missing. The sample has over 1.5 million clones; under 99% are singletons. Sequencing input: naive CD4+ T cells sorted from blood. All receptors derive from a man aged 25-40 years in good health. The CDR3 runs from the conserved cysteine through the conserved F or W. Fields, in order: D gene, V gene, clone size, J gene, CDR3 protein, CDR3 DNA. The D gene is left open where the match is weak. Size values are once, few and many counts, or a class for expanded clones, and some rows have none.

>NA|TRBV7-6|NA|TRBJ2-7
CASSLASPGQGSYEQYF
TGTGCCAGCAGCTTAGCGTCTCCGGGACAAGGCAGCTACGAGCAGTACTTC
>TRBD2|TRBV25-1|NA|TRBJ2-7
CASSAAGAYEQYF
TGTGCCAGCTCAGCCGCGGGAGCCTACGAGCAGTACTTC
>NA|TRBV15|NA|TRBJ2-3
CATSRGGGKTDTQYF
TGTGCCACCAGCAGAGGAGGGGGTAAGACAGATACGCAGTATTTT
>TRBD1|TRBV5-8|NA|TRBJ2-7
CASSPKTGGGGLSYEQYF
TGTGCCAGCAGCCCGAAAACAGGGGGCGGCGGATTATCCTACGAGCAGTACTTC
>TRBD2|TRBV10-3|NA|TRBJ2-1
CAIRRLAGANEQFF
TGTGCCATCAGGAGACTAGCGGGAGCCAATGAGCAGTTCTTC
>TRBD1|TRBV6-1|NA|TRBJ1-5
CASSLTGTEPQHF
TGTGCCAGCAGTTTGACAGGGACAGAGCCCCAGCATTTT
>NA|TRBV21-1|NA|TRBJ2-7
CASRGTSGCEQYF
TGTGCCAGCAGGGGGACTAGCGGGTGCGAGCAGTACTTC
>NA|TRBV5-1|NA|TRBJ2-7
CASSPGGLREQYF
TGCGCCAGCAGCCCTGGTGGGTTGAGGGAGCAGTACTTC
>NA|TRBV11-2|NA|TRBJ2-7
CASSQTGFDRQYF
TGTGCCAGCAGCCAAACAGGGTTCGATAGGCAGTACTTC
>NA|TRBV6-1|NA|TRBJ2-7
CASRSTVSSYEQYF
TGTGCCAGCAGGTCGACCGTGAGCTCCTACGAGCAGTACTTC
>NA|TRBV11-2|NA|TRBJ2-5
CASSFRGAETQYF
TGTGCCAGCAGCTTCCGGGGTGCAGAGACCCAGTACTTC
>NA|TRBV18|NA|TRBJ2-3
CASSIKRGDRSTDTQYF
TGTGCCAGCTCAATTAAACGGGGGGACAGAAGCACAGATACGCAGTATTTT
>TRBD2|TRBV6-6|NA|TRBJ2-7
CASLAGGYEQYF
TGTGCCAGTCTAGCGGGAGGCTACGAGCAGTACTTC
>NA|TRBV4-3|NA|TRBJ2-5
CASSQSGSRQETQYF
TGCGCCAGCAGCCAATCGGGGTCCAGACAAGAGACCCAGTACTTC
>TRBD2|TRBV5-1|NA|TRBJ2-3
CASSAGVPVDTQYF
TGCGCCAGCAGTGCGGGGGTCCCGGTTGATACGCAGTATTTT
>NA|TRBV10-3|NA|TRBJ2-7
CAIRDGSYEQYF
TGTGCCATCAGGGACGGCTCCTACGAGCAGTACTTC
>NA|TRBV2|once|TRBJ2-5
CASSWAGTQYF
TGTGCCAGCAGCTGGGCCGGGACCCAGTACTTC
>NA|TRBV29-1|NA|TRBJ2-2
CSVVSGGLGTGELFF
TGCAGCGTTGTTTCAGGGGGGCTCGGCACCGGGGAGCTGTTTTTT
>NA|TRBV11-2|NA|TRBJ2-3
CASSLGSAAGTDTQYF
TGTGCCAGCAGCTTAGGGTCTGCGGCGGGCACAGATACGCAGTATTTT
>NA|TRBV7-9|NA|TRBJ2-7
CASSPEGDPCF
TGTGCCAGCAGCCCTGAGGGGGATCCGTGCTTC
>TRBD1|TRBV7-2|NA|TRBJ2-3
CASSSMGGRGRTDTQYF
TGTGCCAGCAGCTCCATGGGGGGCAGGGGGCGCACAGATACGCAGTATTTT
>NA|TRBV7-2|NA|TRBJ2-2
CASSLSTGELFF
TGTGCCAGCAGCTTAAGCACCGGGGAGCTGTTTTTT
>NA|TRBV6-4|once|TRBJ2-3
CATLDFYPSTDTQYF
TGTGCCACCCTGGACTTCTATCCAAGCACAGATACGCAGTATTTT
>NA|TRBV7-2|NA|TRBJ1-4
CASSVRGLRNEKLFF
TGTGCCAGCAGCGTCCGGGGGCTTAGGAATGAAAAACTGTTTTTT
>TRBD1|TRBV27|NA|TRBJ1-2
CASSLDRGGGYTF
TGTGCCAGCAGTCTAGACAGGGGTGGGGGCTACACCTTC
>NA|TRBV7-2|NA|TRBJ2-1
CASSLLWTAAYNEQFF
TGTGCCAGCAGCTTACTATGGACCGCCGCCTACAATGAGCAGTTCTTC
>NA|TRBV15|NA|TRBJ2-7
CATSSQGTHEQYF
TGTGCCACCAGCTCTCAGGGTACCCACGAGCAGTACTTC
>NA|TRBV4-3|NA|TRBJ1-2
CASSQGPGIFGYTF
TGCGCCAGCAGCCAAGGGCCGGGGATTTTTGGCTACACCTTC
>NA|TRBV5-1|NA|TRBJ2-6
CASSLQGPGANVLTF
TGCGCCAGCAGCTTGCAGGGACCTGGGGCCAACGTCCTGACTTTC
>NA|TRBV6-1|NA|TRBJ1-5
CATSLPARQPQHF
TGTGCCACCTCATTACCTGCGAGACAGCCCCAGCATTTT
>TRBD1|TRBV27|NA|TRBJ1-5
CASSQVKTGEDVGNQPQHF
TGTGCCAGCAGTCAAGTGAAGACAGGGGAGGATGTCGGCAATCAGCCCCAGCATTTT
>TRBD2|TRBV29-1|NA|TRBJ2-7
CSVEILAGGGEQYF
TGCAGCGTTGAAATCCTAGCGGGAGGGGGCGAGCAGTACTTC
>TRBD1|TRBV27|NA|TRBJ2-2
CASTPGWDRGTGELFF
TGTGCCAGCACCCCCGGGTGGGACAGGGGCACCGGGGAGCTGTTTTTT
>NA|TRBV13|NA|TRBJ2-7
CASSLGRMTQVEQYF
TGTGCCAGCAGCTTAGGGAGAATGACACAGGTCGAGCAGTACTTC
>NA|TRBV20-1|NA|TRBJ1-1
CSARGNSEAFF
TGCAGTGCTAGAGGGAACAGTGAAGCTTTCTTT
>NA|TRBV18|NA|TRBJ2-7
CASSPVGGAAYEQYF
TGTGCCAGCTCACCTGTTGGGGGCGCCGCCTACGAGCAGTACTTC
>NA|TRBV10-3|once|TRBJ2-3
CAIRKEGDTDTQYF
TGTGCCATCCGGAAGGAAGGGGACACAGATACGCAGTATTTT
>NA|TRBV10-3|NA|TRBJ1-2
CAIGGSAYYGYTF
TGTGCCATCGGGGGCAGCGCTTACTATGGCTACACCTTC
>NA|TRBV30|NA|TRBJ2-7
CACTMDSSYEQYF
TGTGCCTGCACCATGGACAGTTCCTACGAGCAGTACTTC
>NA|TRBV20-1|NA|TRBJ2-7
CSARSDHEQYF
TGCAGTGCTAGAAGTGACCACGAGCAGTACTTC
>TRBD1|TRBV5-8|NA|TRBJ2-1
CASSSDRGNNEQFF
TGTGCCAGCAGCTCGGACAGGGGGAACAATGAGCAGTTCTTC
>NA|TRBV28|once|TRBJ1-2
CASSLGGANYGYTF
TGTGCCAGCAGTTTAGGTGGGGCTAACTATGGCTACACCTTC
>NA|TRBV7-8|NA|TRBJ1-1
CASSLAPRGVGTEAFF
TGTGCCAGCAGCTTAGCTCCTCGGGGGGTAGGCACTGAAGCTTTCTTT
>NA|TRBV27|NA|TRBJ1-5
CASSLTGKGNQPQHF
TGTGCCAGCAGTCTTACAGGGAAGGGCAATCAGCCCCAGCATTTT
>TRBD1|TRBV5-1|once|TRBJ2-1
CASFPGTGWMSSYNEQFF
TGCGCCAGCTTCCCCGGGACAGGGTGGATGAGCTCCTACAATGAGCAGTTCTTC
>NA|TRBV6-1|once|TRBJ2-1
CASNLRVDEQFF
TGTGCCAGCAATCTCAGGGTGGATGAGCAGTTCTTC
>TRBD1|TRBV27|NA|TRBJ2-7
CAGIKGTGGSYEQYF
TGTGCCGGAATAAAAGGGACAGGGGGATCCTACGAGCAGTACTTC